This passage covers 25 T cell receptor beta chains from one sample sequenced in a study of T cell changes during pregnancy in multiple sclerosis. Libraries were prepared by immunoSEQ multiplex PCR; TCRdb keeps only in-frame clonotypes and omits some of them. Of tens of thousands of clones in the sample, 89% are singletons; the top ten hold about 0.9%. The material was peripheral blood, obtained in the first trimester of pregnancy. The receptor source for this set is a female donor in good health, enrolled as a control in a pregnancy study.

The chain joins TRBV5-1 to TRBJ1-6, with TRBD1 matching 7 bases. After removal of 0 bases from V and 2 bases from J, the junction contained 8 bases not matched to a gene. The germline V gene has CDR1 SGHRS and CDR2 YFSETQ. The CDR3 totals 18 residues. The CDR3 reads CASSLGFDRDPYNSPLHF. CDR3 bases: TGCGCCAGCAGCTTGGGATTCGACAGGGATCCCTATAATTCACCCCTCCACTTT.

The chain carries TRBV28 and TRBJ2-3, with D unresolved. The V gene lost 2 bases and the J gene lost 2 bases, with 8 bases spanning the gap. The CDR3 is 14 residues long. From germline, CDR1 is MDHEN and CDR2 SYDVKM. The CDR3 DNA is TGTGCCAGCAGTTTAATGGAGAACACAGATACGCAGTATTTT. It translates to CASSLMENTDTQYF.

This chain uses TRBV7-8 with TRBJ1-6, with 10 bases identical to TRBD1. V lost 5 bases to trimming and J lost 7 bases; unmatched junction nucleotides: 5. The CDR3 has 15 residues. Germline-derived CDR1 and CDR2 are SGHVS and FQNEAQ. The CDR3: CASSARDRGNSPLHF. In nucleotides, the CDR3 is TGTGCCAGCAGCGCACGGGACAGGGGAAATTCACCCCTCCACTTT. Supplemented by reference TRBV7-8 and TRBJ1-6, the full variable domain reads GAGVSQSPRYKVAKRGQDVALRCDPISGHVSLFWYQQALGQGPEFLTYFQNEAQLDKSGLPSDRFFAERPEGSVSTLKIQRTQQEDSAVYLCASSARDRGNSPLHFGNGTRLTVT.

The rearrangement joins TRBV29-1 to TRBJ1-4; D not certain. The CDR3 is 14 amino acids. The germline V and J ends were trimmed by 4 bases and 2 bases, with 11 bases remaining between them. Per the germline V gene, CDR1 is SQVTM and CDR2 is ANQGSEA. CDR3: CSVGGLATNEKLFF. CDR3 DNA: TGCAGCGTTGGCGGATTGGCGACTAATGAAAAACTGTTTTTT.

J is TRBJ2-5 and V is TRBV7-8, with 11 nucleotides matching TRBD2. Trimming took 5 bases from V and 7 from J; bases not matched to a gene: 18. CDR3 length: 18 amino acids. Germline CDR1 is SGHVS and CDR2 is FQNEAQ. In DNA form, the CDR3 reads TGTGCCAGCAGCCCTCAGCGGCTAGCGGGGGGAAGGGAGGGGACCCAGTACTTC. It yields the protein CASSPQRLAGGREGTQYF.

The gene calls are TRBV7-9 and TRBJ1-1, with 10 bases matching TRBD1. Per the germline V gene, CDR1 is SEHNR and CDR2 is FQNEAQ (reference sequence). There are 16 residues in the CDR3. The V and J ends lost 5 bases and 1 base, in that order; junction bases with no gene match: 7. CDR3: CASSLDRGLRNTEAFF. DNA of the CDR3: TGTGCCAGCAGCCTCGACAGGGGGCTTAGGAACACTGAAGCTTTCTTT.

V gene TRBV5-1 combines with J gene TRBJ2-7, with a tentative D call TRBD1 (6 bases). CDR1 is SGHRS, CDR2 YFSETQ, per germline. This CDR3 is 13 amino acids long. Trimming took 0 bases from V and 3 from J, leaving 7 bases between them. The CDR3 bases are TGCGCCAGCAGCTTGGAGGACAGCTACGAGCAGTACTTC. Residues: CASSLEDSYEQYF. Together with reference TRBV5-1 and TRBJ2-7, the CDR3 gives the full variable domain: KAGVTQTPRYLIKTRGQQVTLSCSPISGHRSVSWYQQTPGQGLQFLFEYFSETQRNKGNFPGRFSGRQFSNSRSEMNVSTLELGDSALYLCASSLEDSYEQYFGPGTRLTVT.

The count of this clone is one. V is TRBV5-1 and J is TRBJ2-3, with D possibly matching TRBD1 (5 bases). The CDR3 loop spans 15 amino acids. The V gene's germline CDR1 is SGHRS and CDR2 YFSETQ. Trimming removed 4 bases from V and 1 base from J, with 13 bases in between. CDR3 in DNA: TGCGCCAGCAGCGCCAGGGTGGGTGGCACAGATACGCAGTATTTT. Its translation is CASSARVGGTDTQYF.

CDR3 loop: CASSRRQGALDTQYF. The CDR3 DNA follows: TGCGCCAGCAGCCGTCGACAGGGGGCTTTGGATACGCAGTATTTT. The rearrangement links TRBV5-1 to TRBJ2-3, with TRBD1 matching 10 bases. The CDR3 extends over 15 amino acids. J was trimmed by 6 bases and V by 4 bases; bases with no gene match: 8. CDR1 and CDR2 from the germline V gene are SGHRS and YFSETQ.

V is TRBV5-6 and J is TRBJ2-3; 11 nucleotides align to TRBD2. J lost 0 bases, V lost 0 bases, and 3 bases had no gene match. The CDR3 sequence is 17 residues long. CDR1 and CDR2 from the germline V gene are SGHDT and YYEEEE. The CDR3 DNA is TGTGCCAGCAGCTTGGAACTAGCGGGGGCTAGCACAGATACGCAGTATTTT. This translates into CASSLELAGASTDTQYF.

The chain recombines TRBV5-1 with TRBJ2-7; 7 positions match TRBD1. The V segment lost 3 bases and the J segment 2 bases; nucleotides outside the gene matches: 8. Germline lookup yields CDR1 SGHRS and CDR2 YFSETQ. The CDR3 sequence is 15 residues long. CDR3 DNA sequence: TGCGCCAGCAGCTCGCAGGGGGACACGGCCTACGAGCAGTACTTC. Translating it yields CASSSQGDTAYEQYF.

The chain uses TRBV18 and TRBJ1-1; D perhaps matches TRBD1 (6 bases). V lost 3 bases to trimming and J lost 4 bases, with 18 bases between them. Germline V gene lookup returns CDR1 KGHSH and CDR2 LQKENI. This CDR3 spans 16 amino acids. The CDR3 bases are TGTGCCAGCTCACCTTACGTAGCCAGGGGTGGCACTGAAGCTTTCTTT. Translating gives CASSPYVARGGTEAFF.

This chain connects TRBV11-2 to TRBJ1-2, with 8 positions matching TRBD1. Germline-derived CDR1 and CDR2 are SGHAT and FQNNGV. The CDR3 has 17 residues. J was trimmed by 2 bases and V by 4 bases; bases with no gene match: 12. The CDR3 nucleotides read TGTGCCAGCAGCTCTTCAATTCTAGGACAGGGAAACTATGGCTACACCTTC. This codes for CASSSSILGQGNYGYTF.

The chain combines TRBV7-6 with TRBJ1-6; 7 bases align to TRBD1. Trimming took 3 bases from V and 6 from J; bases not matched to a gene: 5. The CDR3 extends over 15 amino acids. CDR1 and CDR2 (germline): SGHVS, FNYEAQ. For the CDR3, the DNA is TGTGCCAGCAGCTTGGGGGACAGTAGTAATTCACCCCTCCACTTT. Translating it yields CASSLGDSSNSPLHF.

The chain employs TRBV4-1 and TRBJ2-3; D uncertain. CDR1 and CDR2 (germline): MGHRA, YSYEKL. V was clipped by 0 bases and J by 3 bases, with 7 bases between them. The CDR3 covers 14 residues. CDR3 in DNA: TGCGCCAGCAGCCAAGACCCCTTAACAGATACGCAGTATTTT. It translates to CASSQDPLTDTQYF.

Comments on this clone: Sequence at one end of the junction differs from germline and may be a read error. The rearrangement joins TRBV11-2 to TRBJ1-4, with D uncertain. This CDR3 spans 14 amino acids. CDR1 and CDR2 (germline): SGHAT, FQNNGV. The CDR3 loop reads CASSLDGGRKGRIF. In nucleotides, the CDR3 is TGTGCCAGCAGCTTAGACGGCGGGAGGAAAGGGCGTATTTTT. The full variable domain, with the rest looked up from reference TRBV11-2 and TRBJ1-4, is EAGVAQSPRYKIIEKRQSVAFWCNPISGHATLYWYQQILGQGPKLLIQFQNNGVVDDSQLPKDRFSAERLKGVDSTLKIQPAKLEDSAVYLCASSLDGGRKGRIFGSGTQLSVL.

The chain carries TRBV6-5 and TRBJ1-5; weak D call: TRBD1 (5 bases). Trimming took 6 bases from V and 7 from J, leaving 13 bases between them. CDR1 and CDR2 from the germline V gene are MNHEY and SVGAGI. The CDR3 totals 13 residues. The CDR3 nucleotides read TGTGCCAGCAGGCCGGACATTCGGCAGCCCCAGCATTTT. Translation: CASRPDIRQPQHF.

The chain has TRBV27 and TRBJ2-4; 7 positions match TRBD2. CDR3 length: 13 residues. Germline values: CDR1 MNHEY, CDR2 SMNVEV (reference sequence). V gave up 2 bases and J gave up 8 bases; unmatched junction bases: 3. Written as DNA, the CDR3 is TGTGCCAGCAGTTTAGTGGGAGGGCACATTCAGTACTTC. This translates into CASSLVGGHIQYF.

The chain couples TRBV7-8 to TRBJ2-7; D ambiguous. In germline, CDR1 is SGHVS, CDR2 FQNEAQ. The CDR3 consists of 15 residues. The V end lost 6 bases, the J end lost 2 bases, and 17 bases lay between the germline ends. For the CDR3, the DNA is TGTGCCAGCAGTCCTAAGACAAACCATCCCTACGAGCAGTACTTC. Translating gives CASSPKTNHPYEQYF. Together with reference TRBV7-8 and TRBJ2-7, the CDR3 gives the full variable domain: GAGVSQSPRYKVAKRGQDVALRCDPISGHVSLFWYQQALGQGPEFLTYFQNEAQLDKSGLPSDRFFAERPEGSVSTLKIQRTQQEDSAVYLCASSPKTNHPYEQYFGPGTRLTVT.

V gene TRBV18 combines with J gene TRBJ2-1; 12 bases map to TRBD2. Germline assignment: CDR1 KGHSH and CDR2 LQKENI. This CDR3 contains 16 residues. J was trimmed by 7 bases and V by 3 bases; bases with no gene match: 7. The CDR3 DNA follows: TGTGCCAGCTCACCCCAACTAGCGGGGGGCGGGAATGAGCAGTTCTTC. Residues: CASSPQLAGGGNEQFF.

This clone was detected only a few times. The chain links TRBV28 to TRBJ1-6, with D uncertain. The CDR3 totals 15 residues. V shed 8 bases and J shed 3 bases, with 14 bases lying between them. Germline V gene lookup returns CDR1 MDHEN and CDR2 SYDVKM. CDR3 sequence (DNA): TGTGCCAGCGAACCCCCCGAGATCTATAATTCACCCCTCCACTTT. Protein product: CASEPPEIYNSPLHF.

In its sample, this clone was seen a few times. J is TRBJ1-1 and V is TRBV18; D uncertain. The V gene lost 1 base and the J gene lost 2 bases, with 8 bases spanning the gap. Germline V CDR1 and CDR2: KGHSH, LQKENI. The CDR3 covers 14 residues. This CDR3 is CASSPRRENTEAFF. In DNA, the CDR3 is TGTGCCAGCTCACCACGGCGGGAAAACACTGAAGCTTTCTTT.

The chain links TRBV10-3 to TRBJ1-5; D is ambiguous. The germline gives CDR1 ENHRY, CDR2 SYGVKD. The CDR3 contains 14 residues. The V end was cut by 6 bases, the J end by 5 bases, with 14 bases between. The CDR3 coding sequence is TGTGCCATCAGCTCTAGGGAGAGCGATCAGCCCCAGCATTTT. Residues: CAISSRESDQPQHF.

V is TRBV5-4 and J is TRBJ2-7; D is perhaps TRBD1 (5 bases). V lost 4 bases and J lost 2, with 19 bases in between. Germline lookup yields CDR1 SGHNT and CDR2 YYREEE (reference sequence). There are 16 residues in the CDR3. The CDR3 region has the DNA TGTGCCAGCAGCCCGGCACCCGGTGGGGCAACCTACGAGCAGTACTTC. Its translation: CASSPAPGGATYEQYF.

This clone was found a few times. The chain has TRBV2 and TRBJ1-6, with 7 bases lining up with TRBD1. CDR3 length: 15 residues. Germline trimming cut 6 bases from V and 5 bases from J; bases unmatched to any gene: 7. CDR1 SNHLY and CDR2 FYNNEI come from the germline V gene. CDR3 region: CASRENRGNNSPLHF. The CDR3 DNA is TGTGCCAGCAGAGAGAACAGGGGTAATAATTCACCCCTCCACTTT.